These 14 T cell receptor beta chains were sequenced from one sample in a study of T cell responses to AZD1222 COVID-19 vaccine. Method: immunoSEQ multiplex PCR; TCRdb's copy keeps in-frame clones and lacks some. The table has around 140,000 clones, about nine tenths seen once. Material: peripheral blood, obtained 28 days after the second AZD1222 dose. The receptors stem from an adult who received the AZD1222 COVID-19 vaccine.

This clone was detected only once. The chain links TRBV28 to TRBJ1-4; tentatively, D is TRBD1 (5 bases). The CDR3 covers 15 residues. Germline CDR1 reads MDHEN; CDR2 reads SYDVKM. Trimming stripped 3 bases from V and 6 bases from J, with 14 bases between. The CDR3, as DNA: TGTGCCAGCAGTTTCCCGGGAGTCAGGGATGAAAAACTGTTTTTT. Protein product: CASSFPGVRDEKLFF.

This clone was found once. This sequence joins TRBV6-1 and TRBJ2-7; D unclear. Germline CDR1 and CDR2: MNHNS and SASEGT. The germline V and J ends were trimmed by 2 bases and 2 bases, with 10 bases remaining between them. The CDR3 spans 14 residues. The CDR3 is CASSEIGSAYEQYV. The CDR3 nucleotides are TGTGCCAGCAGTGAAATAGGGTCTGCCTACGAGCAGTACGTC.

This sequence joins TRBV6-4 and TRBJ2-1; 10 bases map to TRBD2. CDR3 length: 15 amino acids. CDR1 and CDR2 (germline): MRHNA, SNTAGT. With 3 bases clipped from V and 7 bases from J, the junction kept 6 bases outside the gene matches. The CDR3 region has the DNA TGTGCCAGCAGTGAAGGACTAGCGGCCTCAAATGAGCAGTTCTTC. Protein product: CASSEGLAASNEQFF.

This chain connects TRBV11-2 to TRBJ1-6; D is ambiguous. V lost 1 base and J lost 8, with 9 bases in between. Germline CDR1 is SGHAT and CDR2 is FQNNGV. CDR3 length equals 14 residues. In DNA, the CDR3 is TGTGCCAGCAGCTTAGGGGGATCGCATTCACCCCTCCACTTT. Translation: CASSLGGSHSPLHF. The full variable domain, with the rest looked up from reference TRBV11-2 and TRBJ1-6, is EAGVAQSPRYKIIEKRQSVAFWCNPISGHATLYWYQQILGQGPKLLIQFQNNGVVDDSQLPKDRFSAERLKGVDSTLKIQPAKLEDSAVYLCASSLGGSHSPLHFGNGTRLTVT.

The chain joins TRBV5-4 to TRBJ2-7; D unresolved. This CDR3 has 15 amino acids. Trimming removed 4 bases at V and 2 bases at J, with 16 bases between. Germline V gene lookup returns CDR1 SGHNT and CDR2 YYREEE (reference sequence). Here the CDR3 reads CASSQTPDAAYEQYV. The CDR3 DNA reads as TGTGCCAGCAGCCAAACCCCCGACGCAGCCTACGAGCAGTACGTC.

The gene calls are TRBV15 and TRBJ2-2; no definite D call. The germline V and J ends were trimmed by 0 bases and 1 base, with 6 bases remaining between them. The CDR3 is 15 residues long. Germline-derived CDR1 and CDR2 are LNHNV and YYDKDF (reference sequence). Written as DNA, the CDR3 is TGTGCCACCAGCAGAGATCTGGGGAACACCGGGGAGCTGTTTTTT. It is translated as CATSRDLGNTGELFF.

The chain carries TRBV20-1 and TRBJ2-1; the D gene is possibly TRBD2 (6 bases). V was pared by 5 bases and J by 2 bases, with 16 bases between. Germline V gene lookup returns CDR1 DFQATT and CDR2 SNEGSKA (reference sequence). The CDR3 contains 15 residues. The CDR3 spells CSAGGGGATYNEQFF. CDR3 nucleotide sequence: TGCAGTGCTGGTGGCGGCGGGGCTACCTACAATGAGCAGTTCTTC.

The chain combines TRBV7-8 with TRBJ1-2, with D possibly being TRBD1 (6 bases). The CDR3 spans 16 residues. Germline V gene lookup returns CDR1 SGHVS and CDR2 FQNEAQ. Deletions cut 5 bases from V and 4 bases from J, with 20 bases between. The CDR3 bases are TGTGCCAGCAGCGCCGGGGACACCTGGATGCCCTATGGCTACACCTTC. Residues: CASSAGDTWMPYGYTF.

The chain carries TRBV18 and TRBJ1-1, with 9 positions matching TRBD1. Germline V CDR1 and CDR2: KGHSH, LQKENI. The CDR3 is 15 amino acids. Unmatched junction bases numbered 8, after V lost 3 bases and J lost 6 bases. The DNA of the CDR3 is TGTGCCAGCTCACCTGGACAGGGGAGTATCGCTGAAGCTTTCTTT. It specifies CASSPGQGSIAEAFF.

The DNA for the CDR3 is TGCGCCAGCAGCCCCCCGCTAGCGGGAGGCAATGAGCAGTTCTTC. Amino acid sequence: CASSPPLAGGNEQFF. J is TRBJ2-1 and V is TRBV4-1; 11 bases are a match to TRBD2. Trimming at V came to 4 bases and at J to 6 bases, leaving 5 bases not matched to a gene. Germline-derived CDR1 and CDR2 are MGHRA and YSYEKL. This CDR3 region has 15 residues.

This rearrangement joins TRBV7-9 to TRBJ1-6; D is perhaps TRBD1 (5 bases). Trimming pared 8 bases from V and 1 base from J, leaving 6 bases between. The length of the CDR3 is 13 residues. The germline CDR1 and CDR2 sequences are SEHNR and FQNEAQ (reference sequence). The CDR3 DNA sequence: TGTGCCAGCGAGGGGTCCTATAATTCACCCCTCCACTTT. Encoded protein: CASEGSYNSPLHF. The full variable domain, in which reference TRBV7-9 and TRBJ1-6 provide the parts outside the CDR3, is DTGVSQNPRHKITKRGQNVTFRCDPISEHNRLYWYRQTLGQGPEFLTYFQNEAQLEKSRLLSDRFSAERPKGSFSTLEIQRTEQGDSAMYLCASEGSYNSPLHFGNGTRLTVT.

The chain employs TRBV11-1 and TRBJ2-1, with D uncertain. In germline, CDR1 is SGHAT, CDR2 FQDESV (reference sequence). CDR3 length: 14 amino acids. V was shortened by 2 bases and J by 5 bases, with 10 bases between the two germline ends. The CDR3 sequence is CASSLSNPNNEQFF. The CDR3 DNA reads as TGTGCCAGCAGCTTATCTAATCCCAACAATGAGCAGTTCTTC.

V usage is TRBV6-5 and J usage is TRBJ2-1; 10 bases map to TRBD2. Germline V gene lookup returns CDR1 MNHEY and CDR2 SVGAGI. Trimming cost V 6 bases and J 7 bases; bases outside gene matches: 9. This CDR3 contains 15 residues. The CDR3 sequence is CASSQGLAGVNEQFF. In DNA, the CDR3 is TGTGCCAGCAGCCAAGGGCTAGCGGGGGTTAATGAGCAGTTCTTC.

This clone appeared a single time. The V call is TRBV10-3, the J call TRBJ1-1; TRBD1 matches at 9 bases. This CDR3 has 13 amino acids. Per germline, CDR1 ENHRY and CDR2 SYGVKD. After removal of 10 bases from V and 0 bases from J, the junction contained 3 bases not matched to a gene. The CDR3 DNA sequence: TGTGCCACCGGACAGGGGATGAACACTGAAGCTTTCTTT. This sequence encodes CATGQGMNTEAFF.